This T cell receptor beta chain was captured in a study of cytomegalovirus exposure and HLA in healthy donors. Notes on the study in general: In a later analysis, HLA-associated beta chains showed higher expansion and lower generation probabilities than comparable chains. The number of N-insertions in an Asian-associated ancestry cluster was reportedly below the 666-donor mean in a later analysis.

This clone came up a few times. What it binds is not known. 60 Vbeta and 13 Jbeta primers were used in PCR. Profiling relied on immunoSEQ multiplex PCR, and the TCRdb table lists in-frame clones only, not all of them. The sample has around 150,000 clones; approximately 62% are singletons. V shed 4 bases, J shed 10 bases, and the junction held 22 bases outside the gene matches. Germline CDR1 reads PRHDT; CDR2 reads FYEKMQ (reference sequence). The CDR3 sequence is 18 residues long. The V gene is TRBV13, the J gene TRBJ2-1; 7 bases fit TRBD2. The TCR sequence derives from a middle-aged man in good health and CMV-seronegative. Input material: PBMCs. The CDR3 protein is CASSSPSLANPRGEEQFF. CDR3 sequence (DNA): TGTGCCAGCAGCTCGCCCTCTCTAGCGAACCCACGGGGGGAGGAGCAGTTCTTC.